The subject of this entry is one T cell receptor beta chain. One junction end does not reproduce the germline sequence, and a read error may be involved. This CDR3 is built from 13 residues. CDR1 SSHAT and CDR2 FNYEAQ come from the germline V gene (reference sequence). Per the original methods: Reference gene primer amplification yielded estimated nucleated cell counts. Some clones are missing from TCRdb's copy, which holds only in-frame ones; the method was immunoSEQ multiplex PCR. V, J and clone size are those of that table, while D and trimming were read from the DNA. The repertoire holds a few hundred thousand clones, with around 90% as singletons. The source of the sample is a study of blood T cell repertoires in COVID-19.

The origin of this receptor is a woman aged 25 to 39 who had recovered from COVID-19. The material sequenced was PBMCs or T cells enriched from blood (not recorded which). The chain uses TRBV7-7 and TRBJ2-1, with D possibly matching TRBD1 (6 bases). CDR3 nucleotides: TGTGCTAGCAGCCCTGGCAGGGGAAATGAGCAGTTCTTC. This sequence encodes CASSPGRGNEQFF. The full variable domain, completed using reference TRBV7-7 and TRBJ2-1, is GAGVSQSPRYKVTKRGQDVTLRCDPISSHATLYWYQQALGQGPEFLTYFNYEAQPDKSGLPSDRFSAERPEGSISTLTIQRTEQRDSAMYRCASSPGRGNEQFFGPGTRLTVL.